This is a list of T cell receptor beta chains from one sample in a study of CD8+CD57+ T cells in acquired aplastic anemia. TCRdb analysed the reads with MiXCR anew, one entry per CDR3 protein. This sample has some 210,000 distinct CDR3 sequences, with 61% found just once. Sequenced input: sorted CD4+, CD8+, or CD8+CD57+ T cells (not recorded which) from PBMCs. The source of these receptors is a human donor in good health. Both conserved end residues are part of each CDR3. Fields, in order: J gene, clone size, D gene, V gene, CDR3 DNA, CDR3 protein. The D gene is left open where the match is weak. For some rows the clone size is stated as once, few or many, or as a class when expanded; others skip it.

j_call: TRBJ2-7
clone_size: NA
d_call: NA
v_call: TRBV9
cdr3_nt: TGTGCCAGCAGCGTAGGTGGAGGATCGGGGGCCTACGAGCAGTACTTC
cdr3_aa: CASSVGGGSGAYEQYF

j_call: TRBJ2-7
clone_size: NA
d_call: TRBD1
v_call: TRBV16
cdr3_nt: TGTGCCAGCAGCCCAAGGGGACAGGGGTCCTACGAGCAGTACTTC
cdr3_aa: CASSPRGQGSYEQYF

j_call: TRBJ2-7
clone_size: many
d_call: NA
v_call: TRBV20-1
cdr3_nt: TGCAGTGCCCCTCGGGACGGTCCCTACGAGCAGTACTTC
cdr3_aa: CSAPRDGPYEQYF

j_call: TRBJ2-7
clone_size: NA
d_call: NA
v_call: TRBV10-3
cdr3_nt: TGTGCCATCAGTTCCGACGGCTACGAGCAGTACTTC
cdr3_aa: CAISSDGYEQYF

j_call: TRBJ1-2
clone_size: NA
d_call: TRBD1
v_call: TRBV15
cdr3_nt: TGTGCCACCAGCAGACCGGGACAGGGGTCGGGCTATGGCTACACCTTC
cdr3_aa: CATSRPGQGSGYGYTF

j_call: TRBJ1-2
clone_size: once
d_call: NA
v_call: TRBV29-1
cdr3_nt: TGCAGCGTTGAAGGGGGTGGTGGCTATGGCTACACCTTC
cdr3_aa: CSVEGGGGYGYTF

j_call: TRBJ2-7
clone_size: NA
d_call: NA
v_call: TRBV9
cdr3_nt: TGTGCCAGCAGCGGGAGGGCTTCCGAGCAGTACTTC
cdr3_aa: CASSGRASEQYF

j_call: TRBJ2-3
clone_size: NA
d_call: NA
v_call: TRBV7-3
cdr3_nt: TGTGCCAGCAGCAGCGGTTTAAGCACAGATACGCAGTATTTT
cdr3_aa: CASSSGLSTDTQYF

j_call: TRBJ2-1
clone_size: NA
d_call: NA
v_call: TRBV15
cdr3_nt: TGTGCCACCAGCAGAGATGGTCGGCAGTTCTTC
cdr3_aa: CATSRDGRQFF

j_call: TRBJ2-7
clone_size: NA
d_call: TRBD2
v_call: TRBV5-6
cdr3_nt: TGTGCCAGCAGCCCGCCGAGCGGGAGAACATACGAGCAGTACTTC
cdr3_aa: CASSPPSGRTYEQYF

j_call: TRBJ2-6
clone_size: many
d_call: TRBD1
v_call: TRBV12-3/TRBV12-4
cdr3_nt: TGTGCCAGCAGTTCAACAGGGGTTGGGGCCAACGTCCTGACTTTC
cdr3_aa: CASSSTGVGANVLTF

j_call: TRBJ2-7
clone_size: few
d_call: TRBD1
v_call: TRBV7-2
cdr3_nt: TGTGCCAGCAGGCACGACCAGGGGGCAGTGTACGAGCAGTACTTC
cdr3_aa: CASRHDQGAVYEQYF

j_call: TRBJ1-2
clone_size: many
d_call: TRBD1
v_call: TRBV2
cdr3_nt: TGTGCCATCACAGGGGACAGCTATGGCTACACCTTC
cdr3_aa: CAITGDSYGYTF

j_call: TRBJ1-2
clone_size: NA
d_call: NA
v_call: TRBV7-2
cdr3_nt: TGTGCCAGCAGCTTAGTACATATGGAGGGCTATGGCTACACCTTC
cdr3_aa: CASSLVHMEGYGYTF

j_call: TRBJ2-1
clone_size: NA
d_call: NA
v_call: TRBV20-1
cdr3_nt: TGCAGTGCTAGCCGGGGCCAATACAATGAGCAGTTCTTC
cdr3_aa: CSASRGQYNEQFF

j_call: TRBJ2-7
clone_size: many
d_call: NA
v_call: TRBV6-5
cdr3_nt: TGTGCCAGCAGTTACTCCCTCCGCCTGGCTTCCTACGAGCAGTACTTC
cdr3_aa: CASSYSLRLASYEQYF

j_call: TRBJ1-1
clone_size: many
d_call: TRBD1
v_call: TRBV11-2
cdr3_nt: TGTGCCAGCAGCTTCGACAGGGGGACTGAAGCTTTCTTT
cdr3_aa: CASSFDRGTEAFF

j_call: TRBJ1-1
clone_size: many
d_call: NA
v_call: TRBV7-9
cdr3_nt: TGTGCCAGCAGCTCAGGAAGGATGAGAACTGAAGCTTTCTTT
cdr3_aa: CASSSGRMRTEAFF

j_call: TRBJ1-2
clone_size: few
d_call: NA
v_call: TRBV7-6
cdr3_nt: TGTGCCAGCAGCGGCCTCGACTATGGCTACACCTTC
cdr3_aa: CASSGLDYGYTF

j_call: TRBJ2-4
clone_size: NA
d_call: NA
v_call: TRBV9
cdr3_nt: TGTGCCAGCAGCGTAGGGTGGGGAACAAACATTCAGTACTTC
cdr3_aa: CASSVGWGTNIQYF

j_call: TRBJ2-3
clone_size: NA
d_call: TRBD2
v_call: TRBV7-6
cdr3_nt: TGCGCCAGCAGCTCGGGACTAGATCTAATTTGGTCGGCAGGTACGCAGTATTTT
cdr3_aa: CASSSGLDLIWSAGTQYF

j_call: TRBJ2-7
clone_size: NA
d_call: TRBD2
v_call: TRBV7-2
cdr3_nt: TGTGCCAGCAGCCTACGCGCGGGGGGCCTCTACGAGCAGTACTTC
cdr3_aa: CASSLRAGGLYEQYF

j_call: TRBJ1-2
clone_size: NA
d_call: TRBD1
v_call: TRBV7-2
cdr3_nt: TGTGCCAGCAGCTCAGGGGGAGGGAACTATGGCTACACCTTC
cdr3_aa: CASSSGGGNYGYTF

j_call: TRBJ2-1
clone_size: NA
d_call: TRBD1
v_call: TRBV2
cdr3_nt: TGTGCCAGCAGTAACAGGGGCAATGAGCAGTTCTTC
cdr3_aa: CASSNRGNEQFF

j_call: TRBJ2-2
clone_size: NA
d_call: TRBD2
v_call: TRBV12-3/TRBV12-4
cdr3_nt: TGTGCCAGCAGTTTAAATACGGGGGGGCTGAACGGGGAGCTGTTTTTT
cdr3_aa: CASSLNTGGLNGELFF

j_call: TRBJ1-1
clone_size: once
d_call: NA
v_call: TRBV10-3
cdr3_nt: TGTGCCGTGACTTCGGGACAGAACACTGAAGCTTTCTTT
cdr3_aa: CAVTSGQNTEAFF

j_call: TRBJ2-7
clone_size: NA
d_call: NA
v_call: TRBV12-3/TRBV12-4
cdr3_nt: TGTGCCAGCAGTCCCACTGGCGAACCCTTTTACGAGCAGTACTTC
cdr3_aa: CASSPTGEPFYEQYF

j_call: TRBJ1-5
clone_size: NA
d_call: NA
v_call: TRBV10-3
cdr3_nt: TGTGCCATCAGTGATCGGTTGCAGCCCCAGCATTTT
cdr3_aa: CAISDRLQPQHF

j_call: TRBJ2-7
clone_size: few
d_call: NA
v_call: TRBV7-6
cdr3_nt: TGTGCCAGCAGCTCAACTAGAGGACGGTTTCACGAGCAGTACTTC
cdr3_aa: CASSSTRGRFHEQYF

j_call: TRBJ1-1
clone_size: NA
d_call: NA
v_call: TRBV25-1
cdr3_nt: TGTGCCAGCACCGGAGATGCCACTGAAGCTTTCTTT
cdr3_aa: CASTGDATEAFF

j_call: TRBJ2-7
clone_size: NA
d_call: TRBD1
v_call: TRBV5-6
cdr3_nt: TGTGCCAGCAGCTTGGGGACAGGGGTTTACGAGCAGCACTTC
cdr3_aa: CASSLGTGVYEQHF

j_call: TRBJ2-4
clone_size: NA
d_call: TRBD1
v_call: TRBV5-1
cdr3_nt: TGCGCCAGCAGGCCCGGGACAGGGTCGAACATTCAGTACTTC
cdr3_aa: CASRPGTGSNIQYF

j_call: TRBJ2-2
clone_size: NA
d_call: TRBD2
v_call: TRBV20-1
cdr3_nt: TGCAGTGCTAGAGATTGGCTAGCGGAGGGCACCGGGGAGCTGTTTTTT
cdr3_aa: CSARDWLAEGTGELFF

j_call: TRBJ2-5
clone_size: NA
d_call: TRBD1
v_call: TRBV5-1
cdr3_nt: TGCGCCAGCAGCTTCCGACAGGGATCTATTACGGAGCAGTACTTC
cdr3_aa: CASSFRQGSITEQYF

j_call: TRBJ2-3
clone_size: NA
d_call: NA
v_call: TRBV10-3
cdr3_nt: TGTGCCATCAGTGAGAGGTCTGACCCCCCCGATACGCAGTATTTT
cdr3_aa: CAISERSDPPDTQYF

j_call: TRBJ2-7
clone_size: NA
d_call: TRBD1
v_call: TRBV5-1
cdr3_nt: TGCGCCAGCAGCCACAGGGACAGGAAGTACGAGCAGTACTTC
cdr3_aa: CASSHRDRKYEQYF

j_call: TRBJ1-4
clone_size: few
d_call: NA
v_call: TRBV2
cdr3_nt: TGTGCCAGCAGCGTCCACGTCCAGGCGGCTAATGAAAAACTGTTTTTT
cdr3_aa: CASSVHVQAANEKLFF

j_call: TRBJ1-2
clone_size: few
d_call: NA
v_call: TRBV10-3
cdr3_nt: TGTGCCATCAGGACAGGAACCTATGGCTACACCTTC
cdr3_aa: CAIRTGTYGYTF

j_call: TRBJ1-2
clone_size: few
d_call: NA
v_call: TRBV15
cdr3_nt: TGTGCCACCAGCAGTGGGGGAGGGAACTATGGCTACACCTTC
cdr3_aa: CATSSGGGNYGYTF

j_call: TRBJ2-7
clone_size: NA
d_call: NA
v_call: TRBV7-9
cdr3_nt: TGTGCCAGCATCTTTGGGACACCCACTAATGAGCAGTACTTC
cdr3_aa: CASIFGTPTNEQYF